This T cell receptor (beta chain) was captured by sequencing in a study of blood T cell repertoires in COVID-19. On the study more broadly: Sites across the United States, Italy and Spain contributed samples from acute and convalescent COVID-19. Sample material is recorded as cDNA or gDNA derived from T cells, B-cell-depleted T cells, or PBMCs.

Original data processing: How many nucleated cells were present was estimated from reference gene primer amplification. Data came from immunoSEQ multiplex PCR; TCRdb stores just in-frame clones and leaves some out. Clonal size and the V and J genes are those of that table, whereas D and trimming came from the DNA. The sample includes 250,000 to 350,000 clones, roughly 89% of them seen just once. Notes on this clone: The same CDR3 arises from other DNA sequences in this sample as well.

The sample was peripheral blood. This sequence originates from a woman between 40 and 55 years old who had recovered from COVID-19.

CDR3 sequence: CASSLVYNEQFF. CDR3 nucleotide sequence: TGTGCCAGCAGTTTAGTATACAATGAGCAGTTCTTC. The chain combines TRBV12-3 or TRBV12-4 with TRBJ2-1; D uncertain. V lost 1 base, J lost 4 bases, and 2 bases lay in between. The length of the CDR3 is 12 residues.